This T cell receptor (beta chain) was captured by sequencing in a study of blood T cell repertoires in COVID-19. Study in general: Samples came from the United States, Italy and Spain, spanning acute and convalescent COVID-19.

The CDR3 totals 14 residues. Looked up from germline, CDR1 is SGHVS and CDR2 is FNYEAQ. V was pared by 8 bases and J by 5 bases, with 8 bases of the junction left unmatched. Data came from immunoSEQ multiplex PCR; TCRdb stores just in-frame clones and leaves some out. The data show under 150,000 clones, about 88% seen once. This TCR derives from a woman of 80 years or more with acute or convalescent COVID-19. V is TRBV7-6 and J is TRBJ1-4; 7 nucleotides match TRBD1. The sample was peripheral blood. The CDR3 spells CASSRGRGNEKLFF. CDR3 in DNA: TGTGCCAGCTCGAGGGGGCGCGGGAATGAAAAACTGTTTTTT.